This is a list of T cell receptor beta chains from one sample in a study of cytomegalovirus exposure and HLA in healthy donors. The method was immunoSEQ multiplex PCR; TCRdb's version includes in-frame clones alone and lacks a portion of them. The sample carries fewer than 140,000 clones, roughly four fifths recorded once. Sequenced material: PBMCs. The receptor source for this set is a man aged 50 to 59 in good health and CMV-seronegative. The CDR3 runs from the conserved cysteine through the conserved F or W. The D gene is left open where the match is weak. Size is stated for part of the rows, as once, few or many counts, or as a class when the clone is expanded.

TRBV2	.	.	TRBJ1-3	CASSGEISGNTIYF	TGTGCCAGCTCCGGGGAAATCTCTGGAAACACCATATATTTT
TRBV21-1	.	.	TRBJ1-5	CASSRGVYSNQPQHF	TGTGCCAGCAGCAGAGGAGTTTATAGCAATCAGCCCCAGCATTTT
TRBV10-3	.	.	TRBJ1-5	CAISEPQSGQPQHF	TGTGCCATCAGTGAACCGCAAAGCGGGCAGCCCCAGCATTTT
TRBV5-1	.	.	TRBJ1-4	CASSLSQGGEKLFF	TGCGCCAGCAGTCTCTCTCAGGGTGGGGAAAAACTGTTTTTT
TRBV10-3	.	.	TRBJ2-1	CAIEGAGESNEQFF	TGTGCCATCGAAGGGGCAGGGGAATCGAATGAGCAGTTCTTC
TRBV6-1	.	.	TRBJ2-1	CASTVDRYNEQFF	TGTGCCAGCACCGTAGACAGGTACAATGAGCAGTTCTTC
TRBV7-9	once	TRBD1	TRBJ1-1	CASSLWDRGDAFF	TGTGCCAGCAGCTTATGGGACAGGGGTGATGCTTTCTTT
TRBV7-2	.	.	TRBJ1-6	CASSSRVLISPLHF	TGTGCCAGCAGCTCCAGGGTTTTGATTTCACCCCTCCACTTT
TRBV7-8	once	.	TRBJ1-5	CASSHETRTFQPQHF	TGTGCCAGCAGCCATGAAACCCGGACATTTCAGCCCCAGCATTTT
TRBV4-3	few	TRBD2	TRBJ2-7	CASSPWRGGSYEQYF	TGCGCCAGCAGCCCCTGGCGGGGGGGCTCCTACGAGCAGTACTTC
TRBV5-6	.	TRBD1	TRBJ1-5	CAGSLASGQPGLTQHF	TGTGCCGGCAGCTTGGCCTCGGGACAGCCAGGCCTGACCCAGCATTTT
TRBV7-9	few	TRBD1	TRBJ1-2	CASSPGQGRYGYTF	TGTGCCAGCAGCCCGGGACAGGGTCGCTATGGCTACACCTTC
TRBV5-1	few	TRBD1	TRBJ2-1	CASSSGTGIYNEQFF	TGCGCCAGCAGCTCCGGGACAGGGATATACAATGAGCAGTTCTTC
TRBV4-1	.	.	TRBJ1-4	CASSHDTQYGEKLFF	TGCGCCAGCAGCCACGATACCCAATACGGTGAAAAACTGTTTTTT
TRBV7-2	.	TRBD2	TRBJ2-7	CASSFGGLAGSYEQYF	TGTGCCAGCAGCTTCGGGGGACTAGCGGGAAGCTACGAGCAGTACTTC
TRBV19	.	.	TRBJ2-7	CASSGQISSYEQYF	TGTGCCAGTAGTGGCCAGATAAGCTCCTACGAGCAGTACTTC
TRBV4-3	.	.	TRBJ1-1	CASSPKVGVNTEAFF	TGCGCCAGCAGCCCCAAAGTCGGGGTGAACACTGAAGCTTTCTTT
TRBV23-1	.	TRBD1	TRBJ2-1	CAVTDRGLSGEQFF	TGCGCCGTGACCGACAGGGGATTATCGGGTGAGCAGTTCTTC
TRBV6-5	.	.	TRBJ2-1	CASSYSGASSYNEQFF	TGTGCCAGCAGTTACTCGGGGGCCTCCTCCTACAATGAGCAGTTCTTC
TRBV18	.	TRBD1	TRBJ1-2	CASSPGTAGINYGYTF	TGTGCCAGCTCACCCGGGACAGCAGGAATTAACTATGGCTACACCTTC
TRBV2	once	TRBD1	TRBJ2-1	CASSGTGFFYEQFF	TGTGCCAGCAGTGGGACAGGGTTTTTTTATGAGCAGTTCTTC
TRBV7-9	.	TRBD2	TRBJ2-1	CASSSTSGYNEQFF	TGTGCCAGCAGCTCGACTAGCGGGTACAATGAGCAGTTCTTC
TRBV4-1	once	.	TRBJ1-2	CASSQVAGYGYTF	TGCGCCAGCAGCCAAGTAGCCGGCTATGGCTACACCTTC
TRBV4-1	.	TRBD1	TRBJ1-4	CASSYDRANEKLFF	TGCGCCAGCAGCTATGACAGGGCAAATGAAAAACTGTTTTTT
TRBV2	.	TRBD1	TRBJ2-7	CASTTHRGSPYEQYF	TGTGCCAGCACAACCCACAGGGGATCCCCCTACGAGCAGTACTTC
TRBV5-1	few	TRBD2	TRBJ2-5	CASSSPSGVNEETQYF	TGCGCCAGCAGCTCCCCTAGCGGGGTGAACGAAGAGACCCAGTACTTC
TRBV27	.	.	TRBJ1-1	CASSPLGRVRGTEAFF	TGTGCCAGCAGTCCTCTCGGGCGGGTACGAGGCACTGAAGCTTTCTTT
TRBV9	few	TRBD2	TRBJ2-1	CASSAHFGGTSKFNEQFF	TGTGCCAGCAGCGCCCACTTTGGAGGGACTAGCAAGTTCAATGAGCAGTTCTTC
TRBV6-6	.	.	TRBJ2-3	CASSYWQGTDTQYF	TGTGCCAGCAGTTATTGGCAGGGCACAGATACGCAGTATTTT
TRBV11-2	.	TRBD2	TRBJ2-7	CASSLSGGAQNEQYF	TGTGCCAGCAGCTTATCGGGGGGGGCTCAGAACGAGCAGTACTTC
TRBV6-5	.	TRBD1	TRBJ1-1	CASSYSGTGDTEAFF	TGTGCCAGCAGTTACTCCGGGACAGGGGACACTGAAGCTTTCTTT
TRBV5-1	few	TRBD1	TRBJ1-1	CASSWDRGTEAFF	TGCGCCAGCAGCTGGGACAGGGGCACTGAAGCTTTCTTT
TRBV12-5	.	TRBD1	TRBJ1-2	CASGFAGGGYTF	TGTGCTAGTGGTTTTGCAGGGGGTGGCTACACCTTC
TRBV7-3	.	.	TRBJ1-2	CASSQGLRANYGYTF	TGTGCCAGCAGCCAGGGACTGAGAGCTAACTATGGCTACACCTTC
TRBV29-1	.	.	TRBJ1-1	CSGRGWVATEAFF	TGCAGCGGACGGGGGTGGGTGGCCACTGAAGCTTTCTTT
TRBV10-3	.	TRBD1	TRBJ1-1	CATSNQDRGGKTEAFF	TGTGCCACCTCTAACCAGGACAGGGGAGGGAAAACTGAAGCTTTCTTT
TRBV7-3	.	.	TRBJ2-5	CASSWVGGPSETQYF	TGTGCCAGCAGCTGGGTGGGGGGGCCATCGGAGACCCAGTACTTC
TRBV4-1	few	.	TRBJ1-1	CASSQGSREAGTEAFF	TGCGCCAGCAGCCAAGGGAGTCGGGAAGCGGGGACTGAAGCTTTCTTT
TRBV11-3	once	TRBD2	TRBJ2-2	CASSLTSGGAYTGELFF	TGTGCCAGCAGCCTGACTAGCGGGGGGGCCTACACCGGGGAGCTGTTTTTT
TRBV18	.	TRBD2	TRBJ2-1	CASSPGGGAYNEQFF	TGTGCCAGCTCACCAGGGGGGGGTGCCTACAATGAGCAGTTCTTC
TRBV12-5	.	.	TRBJ1-1	CASGLDDREAFF	TGTGCTAGTGGTTTGGACGACAGGGAAGCTTTCTTT
TRBV6-5	.	.	TRBJ2-5	CASSFAQGPETQYF	TGTGCCAGCAGTTTCGCACAGGGACCAGAGACCCAGTACTTC